This TCR beta chain was captured in a study of cytomegalovirus exposure and HLA in healthy donors. Study information: Some 85 million unique TCRs from HLA-typed donors were held in an early data release.

The PCR was carried out with 60 Vbeta primers and 13 Jbeta primers. In the source study's methods: Later reanalysis found 70 million to 95 million unique TCR beta chains, 10 million to 14 million of them shared. Clones were sequenced by immunoSEQ multiplex PCR, and TCRdb holds only the in-frame ones, with some missing. V and J calls and clone size are those listed in that table; D and trimming were worked out from the DNA. The sample holds about 200,000 clones, roughly 80% seen once. This CDR3 contains 14 residues. V was pared by 11 bases and J by 0 bases, with 8 bases of the junction left unmatched. CDR1 is MNHNY, CDR2 SVGAGI, per germline (reference sequence). Study conclusions and caveats: Analysis was performed later, and it showed HLA-associated TCR beta chains to be more clonally expanded than equally common others.

For this clone: Its antigen is still unknown.

The clonotype originates from a male donor in good health and CMV-seropositive. The sequenced sample was PBMCs. The chain combines TRBV6-6 with TRBJ2-7, with 9 bases matching TRBD1. DNA of the CDR3: TGTGCCGGAAACGACAGGGGGTACTCCTACGAGCAGTACTTC. It specifies CAGNDRGYSYEQYF.